This T cell receptor (beta chain) was captured by sequencing in a study of human T cells and chemical hapten exposure. Whole-study results and caveats: It was expanded TCRs that formed significantly more large CDR3 similarity clusters than controls did.

This clonotype appeared a few times. The antigen is unknown. TCRdb reanalysed the RACE reads using MiXCR and keeps one entry per CDR3 protein. The sample lists 30,000 to 40,000 distinct CDR3 sequences, 5.5% to 8% occurring once. Time point given: patch test 1, 2 weeks after DPC sensitization. Noted treatment: therapeutic diphenylcyclopropenone sensitization with weekly scalp DPC. Extraction of total RNA was performed on unfractionated whole blood. The source is a woman aged 30 to 39 with alopecia areata. Some clones in this sample may be carry-over from other donors' samples. Source: whole blood, taken in connection with sensitization to the hapten diphenylcyclopropenone (DPC).

The CDR3 sequence: CASSGQGGSGANVLTF. CDR3 nucleotides: TGTGCCAGCAGCGGACAGGGCGGCTCTGGGGCCAACGTCCTGACTTTC. The chain has TRBV2 and TRBJ2-6, with TRBD1 identical over 8 bases. The CDR3 is 16 residues long. CDR1 is SNHLY and CDR2 is FYNNEI in the germline V gene. The J segment lost 0 bases and the V segment lost 6 bases, leaving 4 bases of the junction unmatched.